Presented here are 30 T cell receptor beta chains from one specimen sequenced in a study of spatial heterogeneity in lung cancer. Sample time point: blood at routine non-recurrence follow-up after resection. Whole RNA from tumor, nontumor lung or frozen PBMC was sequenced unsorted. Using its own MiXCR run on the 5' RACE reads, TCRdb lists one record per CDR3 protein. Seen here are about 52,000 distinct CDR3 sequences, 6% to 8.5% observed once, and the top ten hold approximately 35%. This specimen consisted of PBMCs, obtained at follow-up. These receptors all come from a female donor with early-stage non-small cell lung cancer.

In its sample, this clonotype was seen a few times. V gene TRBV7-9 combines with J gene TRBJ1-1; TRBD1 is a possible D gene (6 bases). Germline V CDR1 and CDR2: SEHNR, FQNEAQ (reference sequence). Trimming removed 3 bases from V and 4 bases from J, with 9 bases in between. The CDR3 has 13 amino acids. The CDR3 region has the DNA TGTGCCAGCAGCTTCAGGGGATCCACTGAAGCTTTCTTT. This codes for CASSFRGSTEAFF.

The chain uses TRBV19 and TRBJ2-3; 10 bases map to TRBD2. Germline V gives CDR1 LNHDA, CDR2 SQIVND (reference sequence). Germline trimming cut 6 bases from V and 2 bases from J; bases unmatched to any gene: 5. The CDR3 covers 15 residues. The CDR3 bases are TGTGCCAGTAGCCTAGCGGGGGTGCTCACAGATACGCAGTATTTT. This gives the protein CASSLAGVLTDTQYF. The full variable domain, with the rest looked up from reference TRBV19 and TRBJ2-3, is DGGITQSPKYLFRKEGQNVTLSCEQNLNHDAMYWYRQDPGQGLRLIYYSQIVNDFQKGDIAEGYSVSREKKESFPLTVTSAQKNPTAFYLCASSLAGVLTDTQYFGPGTRLTVL.

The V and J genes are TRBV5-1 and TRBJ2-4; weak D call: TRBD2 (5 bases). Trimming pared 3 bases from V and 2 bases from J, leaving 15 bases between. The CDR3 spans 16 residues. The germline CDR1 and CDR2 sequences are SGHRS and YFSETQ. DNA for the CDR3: TGCGCCAGCAGCTCCGGCCCAGAGGGAACCAAAAACATTCAGTACTTC. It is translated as CASSSGPEGTKNIQYF.

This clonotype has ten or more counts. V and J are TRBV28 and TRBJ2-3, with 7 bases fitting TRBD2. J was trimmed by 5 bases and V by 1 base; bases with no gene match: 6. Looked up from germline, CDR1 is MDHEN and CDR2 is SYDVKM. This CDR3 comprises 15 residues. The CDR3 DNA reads TGTGCCAGCAGTTTATCCTGGACGGGGGGAGATACGCAGTATTTT. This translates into CASSLSWTGGDTQYF.

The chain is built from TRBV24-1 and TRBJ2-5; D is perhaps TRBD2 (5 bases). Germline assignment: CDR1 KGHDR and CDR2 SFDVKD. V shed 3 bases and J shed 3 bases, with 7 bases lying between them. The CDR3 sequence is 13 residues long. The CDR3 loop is CATSDVREETQYF. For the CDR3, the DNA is TGTGCCACCAGTGATGTGAGGGAAGAGACCCAGTACTTC.

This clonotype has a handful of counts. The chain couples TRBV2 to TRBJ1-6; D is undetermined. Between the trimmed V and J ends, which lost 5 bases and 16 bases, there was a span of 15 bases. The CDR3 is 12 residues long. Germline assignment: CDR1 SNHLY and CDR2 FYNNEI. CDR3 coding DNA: TGTGCCAGCAGTCTGGACGGAGGACCTCTCCACTTT. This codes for CASSLDGGPLHF.

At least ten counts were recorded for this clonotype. In DNA, the CDR3 is TGCAGCTTCCAGACGACGGCCTACGAGCAGTACTTC. Its protein is CSFQTTAYEQYF. The chain joins TRBV29-1 to TRBJ2-7, with D unresolved. The CDR3 contains 12 residues. Trimming removed 8 bases from V and 2 bases from J, with 13 bases in between. From germline, CDR1 is SQVTM and CDR2 ANQGSEA.

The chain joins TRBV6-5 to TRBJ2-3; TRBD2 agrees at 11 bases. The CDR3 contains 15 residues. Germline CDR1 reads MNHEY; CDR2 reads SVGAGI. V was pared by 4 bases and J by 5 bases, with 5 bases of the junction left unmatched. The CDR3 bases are TGTGCCAGCAGTTCTTTCGGGACTAGCGGAGATACGCAGTATTTT. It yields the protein CASSSFGTSGDTQYF.

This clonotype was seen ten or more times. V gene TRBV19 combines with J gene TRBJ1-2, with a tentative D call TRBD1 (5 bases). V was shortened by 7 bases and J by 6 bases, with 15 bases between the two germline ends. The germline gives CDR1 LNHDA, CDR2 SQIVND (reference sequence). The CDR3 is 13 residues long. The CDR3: CASNLAGRDGYTF. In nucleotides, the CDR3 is TGTGCCAGTAACCTTGCGGGCAGGGATGGCTACACCTTC.

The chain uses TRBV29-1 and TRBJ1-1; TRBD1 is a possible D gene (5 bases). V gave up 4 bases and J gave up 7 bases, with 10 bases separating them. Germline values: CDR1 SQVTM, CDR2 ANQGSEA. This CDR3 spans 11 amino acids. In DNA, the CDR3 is TGCAGCGTTGTCGGGCAGGGTGAAGCTTTCTTT. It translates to CSVVGQGEAFF.

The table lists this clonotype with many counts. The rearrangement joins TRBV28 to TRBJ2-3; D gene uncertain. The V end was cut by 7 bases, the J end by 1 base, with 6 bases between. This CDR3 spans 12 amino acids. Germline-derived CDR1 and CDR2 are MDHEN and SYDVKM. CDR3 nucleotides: TGTGCCAGCAACGGCCGCACAGATACGCAGTATTTT. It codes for CASNGRTDTQYF.

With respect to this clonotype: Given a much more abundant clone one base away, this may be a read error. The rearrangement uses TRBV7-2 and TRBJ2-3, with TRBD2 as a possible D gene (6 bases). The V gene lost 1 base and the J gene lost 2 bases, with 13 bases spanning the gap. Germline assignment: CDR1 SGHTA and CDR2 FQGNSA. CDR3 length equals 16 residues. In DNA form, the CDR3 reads TGTGCCAGCAGCTTAGTGCGGGACGCCCCCACAGATACGCAGTATTTT. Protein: CASSLVRDAPTDTQYF.

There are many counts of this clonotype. The CDR3 nucleotides read TGTGCCAGTAGGCAGGGGAAATGGGCCACCGGGGAGCTGTTTTTT. As protein: CASRQGKWATGELFF. The rearrangement uses TRBV19 and TRBJ2-2; the D gene is possibly TRBD1 (6 bases). The ends were cut back, 6 bases at V and 4 bases at J, with 15 bases in the middle. This CDR3 is built from 15 residues. CDR1 LNHDA and CDR2 SQIVND come from the germline V gene (reference sequence).

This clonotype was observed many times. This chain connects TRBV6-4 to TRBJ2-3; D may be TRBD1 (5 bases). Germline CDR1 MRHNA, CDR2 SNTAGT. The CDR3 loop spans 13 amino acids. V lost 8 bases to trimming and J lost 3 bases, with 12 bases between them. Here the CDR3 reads CASAGHVTDTQYF. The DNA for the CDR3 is TGTGCCAGCGCCGGACACGTTACAGATACGCAGTATTTT.

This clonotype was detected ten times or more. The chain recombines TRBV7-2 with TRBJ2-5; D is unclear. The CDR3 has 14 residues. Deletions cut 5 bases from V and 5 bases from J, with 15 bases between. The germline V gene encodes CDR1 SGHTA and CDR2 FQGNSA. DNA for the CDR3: TGTGCCAGCAGCCCGTTCGTCCTTGGGGAGACCCAGTACTTC. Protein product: CASSPFVLGETQYF.

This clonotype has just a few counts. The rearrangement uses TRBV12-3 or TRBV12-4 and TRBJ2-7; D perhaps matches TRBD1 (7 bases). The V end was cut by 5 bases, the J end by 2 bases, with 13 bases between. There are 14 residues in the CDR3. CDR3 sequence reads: CASSPQGGTYEQYF. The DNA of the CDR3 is TGTGCCAGCAGTCCCCAGGGGGGAACCTACGAGCAGTACTTC.

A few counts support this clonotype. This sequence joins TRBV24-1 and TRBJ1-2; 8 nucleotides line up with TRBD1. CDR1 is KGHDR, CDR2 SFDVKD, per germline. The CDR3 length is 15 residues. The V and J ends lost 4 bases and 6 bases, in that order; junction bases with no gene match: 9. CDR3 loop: CATSDPGQGADGYTF. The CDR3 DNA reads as TGTGCCACCAGTGACCCTGGACAGGGTGCAGATGGCTACACCTTC.

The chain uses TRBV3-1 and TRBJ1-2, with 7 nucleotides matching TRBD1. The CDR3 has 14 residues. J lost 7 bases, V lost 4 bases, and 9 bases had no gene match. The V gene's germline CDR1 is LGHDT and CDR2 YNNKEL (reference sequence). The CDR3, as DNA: TGTGCCAGCAGCCCAGAGACAGGGTCCCCTGGCTACACCTTC. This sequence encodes CASSPETGSPGYTF.

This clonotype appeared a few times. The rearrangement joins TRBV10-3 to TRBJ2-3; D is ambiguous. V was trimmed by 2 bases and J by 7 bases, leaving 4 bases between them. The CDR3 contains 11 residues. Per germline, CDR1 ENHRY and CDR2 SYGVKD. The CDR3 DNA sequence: TGTGCCATCAGTGAGAGGAATACGCAGTATTTT. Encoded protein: CAISERNTQYF.

CDR3 sequence: CASSSQGILSNQPQHF. CDR3 nucleotide sequence: TGTGCCAGCAGTTCCCAGGGGATATTAAGCAATCAGCCCCAGCATTTT. The J gene is TRBJ1-5, the V gene TRBV7-2, with a possible D match to TRBD1 (6 bases). The germline CDR1 and CDR2 sequences are SGHTA and FQGNSA. The CDR3 spans 16 residues. V was pared by 6 bases and J by 1 base, with 16 bases between.

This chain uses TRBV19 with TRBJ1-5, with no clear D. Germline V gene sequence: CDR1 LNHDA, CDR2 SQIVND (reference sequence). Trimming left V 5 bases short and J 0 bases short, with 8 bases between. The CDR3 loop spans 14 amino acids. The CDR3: CASSPSDSNQPQHF. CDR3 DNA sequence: TGTGCCAGTAGTCCCAGCGATAGCAATCAGCCCCAGCATTTT.

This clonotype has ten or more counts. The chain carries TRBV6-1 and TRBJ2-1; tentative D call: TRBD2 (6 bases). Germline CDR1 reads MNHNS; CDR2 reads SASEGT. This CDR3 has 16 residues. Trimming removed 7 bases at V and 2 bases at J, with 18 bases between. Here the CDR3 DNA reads TGTGCCAGCACCCTTCGTCGCGGGGATACCTACAATGAGCAGTTCTTC. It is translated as CASTLRRGDTYNEQFF.

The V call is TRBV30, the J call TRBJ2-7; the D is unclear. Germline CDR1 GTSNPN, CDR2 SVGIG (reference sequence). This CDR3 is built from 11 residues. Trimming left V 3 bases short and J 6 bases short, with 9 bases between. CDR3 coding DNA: TGTGCCTGGAGCCCCCAAGGCGAGCAGTACTTC. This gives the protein CAWSPQGEQYF.

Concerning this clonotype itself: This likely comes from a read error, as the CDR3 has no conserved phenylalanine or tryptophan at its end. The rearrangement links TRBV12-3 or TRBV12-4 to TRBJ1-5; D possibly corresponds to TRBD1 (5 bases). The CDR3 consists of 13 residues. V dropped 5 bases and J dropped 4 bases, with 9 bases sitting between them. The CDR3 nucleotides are TGTGCCAGCAGTACCTCAGGGAATCAGCCCCAGCATATT. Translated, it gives CASSTSGNQPQHI.

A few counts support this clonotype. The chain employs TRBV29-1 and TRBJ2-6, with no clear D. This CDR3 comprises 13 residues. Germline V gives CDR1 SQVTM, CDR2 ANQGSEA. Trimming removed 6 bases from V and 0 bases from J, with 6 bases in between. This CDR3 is CSVQDSGANVLTF. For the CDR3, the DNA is TGCAGCGTACAAGACTCTGGGGCCAACGTCCTGACTTTC.

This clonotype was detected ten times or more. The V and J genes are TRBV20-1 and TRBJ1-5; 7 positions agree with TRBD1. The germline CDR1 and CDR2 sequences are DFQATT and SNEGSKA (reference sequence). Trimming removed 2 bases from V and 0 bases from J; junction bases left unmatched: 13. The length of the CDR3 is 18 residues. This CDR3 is CSARKWAGGVNSNQPQHF. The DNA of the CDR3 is TGCAGTGCTAGAAAGTGGGCAGGGGGTGTGAATAGCAATCAGCCCCAGCATTTT.

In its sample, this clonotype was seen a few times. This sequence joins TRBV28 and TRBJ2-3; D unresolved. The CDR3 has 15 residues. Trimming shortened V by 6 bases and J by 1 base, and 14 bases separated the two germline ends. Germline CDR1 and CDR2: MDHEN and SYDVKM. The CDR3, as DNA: TGTGCCAGCAGCTCGCTTCTCCCCCGCACAGATACGCAGTATTTT. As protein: CASSSLLPRTDTQYF.

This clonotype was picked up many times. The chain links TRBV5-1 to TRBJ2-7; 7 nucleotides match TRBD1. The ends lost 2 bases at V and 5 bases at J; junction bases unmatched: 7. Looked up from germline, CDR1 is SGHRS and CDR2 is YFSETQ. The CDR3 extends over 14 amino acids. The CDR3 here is CASSLTGDSDEQYF. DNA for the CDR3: TGCGCCAGCAGCTTAACAGGGGATAGCGACGAGCAGTACTTC.

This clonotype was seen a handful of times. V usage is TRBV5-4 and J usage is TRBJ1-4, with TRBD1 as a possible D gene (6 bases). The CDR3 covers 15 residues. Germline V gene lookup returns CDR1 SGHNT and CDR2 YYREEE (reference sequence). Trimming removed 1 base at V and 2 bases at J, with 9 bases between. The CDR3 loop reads CASSLTGSTNEKLFF. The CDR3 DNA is TGTGCCAGCAGCTTGACAGGGTCCACTAATGAAAAACTGTTTTTT.

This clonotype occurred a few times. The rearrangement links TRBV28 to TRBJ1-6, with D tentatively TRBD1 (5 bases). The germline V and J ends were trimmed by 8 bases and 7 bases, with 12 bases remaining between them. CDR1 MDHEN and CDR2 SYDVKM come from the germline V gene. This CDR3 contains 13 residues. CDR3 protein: CASEDTGNSPLHF. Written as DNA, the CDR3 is TGTGCCAGCGAGGACACGGGAAATTCACCCCTCCACTTT. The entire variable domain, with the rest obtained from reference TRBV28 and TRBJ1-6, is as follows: DVKVTQSSRYLVKRTGEKVFLECVQDMDHENMFWYRQDPGLGLRLIYFSYDVKMKEKGDIPEGYSVSREKKERFSLILESASTNQTSMYLCASEDTGNSPLHFGNGTRLTVT.